The sequence of this T cell receptor (beta chain) was determined in a study of blood T cell repertoires in COVID-19. There are a few counts of this clone. TCRdb keeps only in-frame clones here, not all; method: immunoSEQ multiplex PCR. The table lists approximately 390,000 clones, approximately 87% of them singletons. The sequence came from an older woman with COVID-19, enrolled during active disease. Sample: peripheral blood.

This CDR3 is CASRTTASNQPQHF. The CDR3 DNA reads TGTGCCAGCAGGACGACAGCGAGCAATCAGCCCCAGCATTTT. The chain employs TRBV28 and TRBJ1-5; perhaps TRBD1 as D (5 bases). This CDR3 is built from 14 residues. Trimming stripped 6 bases from V and 1 base from J, with 10 bases between. In germline, CDR1 is MDHEN, CDR2 SYDVKM.